A single TCR beta chain is shown here with its context. Its antigen is unidentified. The source of the sample is a study of post-analysis software for immune sequencing data. Study-level information: Progressive-relapsing, secondary progressive and relapsing-remitting multiple sclerosis were among the disease courses included. Broader study findings: Samples prepared in the same batch strongly co-clustered by F measure. Comparison of patients with controls showed roughly five TRBV segments more frequent in patients, TRBV5-6, TRBV5-1 and TRBV20-1 among them.

Trimming pared 5 bases from V and 1 base from J, leaving 18 bases between. Germline CDR1 and CDR2: MNHEY and SMNVEV (reference sequence). CDR3 size: 17 residues. The library was made from cDNA and included unique molecular identifiers. MiXCR, applied by TCRdb to the PCR reads, yields one record per CDR3 protein. This repertoire shows 350,000 to 500,000 distinct CDR3 sequences, approximately 39% found once; its top ten account for 6.5% to 8%. This clonotype originated in a girl aged 2 to 10 with multiple sclerosis. Sequencing was carried out using blood. The chain employs TRBV27 and TRBJ1-5; possibly TRBD1 for D (6 bases). CDR3: CASSKGGAKESNQPQHF. CDR3 in DNA: TGTGCCAGCAGTAAGGGGGGGGCGAAGGAAAGCAATCAGCCCCAGCATTTT.